The 22 T cell receptor beta chains listed next were all sequenced from one sample in a study of cytomegalovirus exposure and HLA in healthy donors. Researchers ran the PCR with 60 Vbeta and 13 Jbeta primers. Some clones are missing from TCRdb's copy, which holds only in-frame ones; the method was immunoSEQ multiplex PCR. This sample has fewer than 140,000 clones, with just over 70% found just once. What was sequenced was PBMCs. All receptors derive from a boy younger than 18 in good health and CMV-seronegative.

The rearrangement links TRBV7-6 to TRBJ1-5, with unresolved D. Trimming pared 8 bases from V and 2 bases from J, leaving 7 bases between. Germline assignment: CDR1 SGHVS and CDR2 FNYEAQ. This CDR3 has 12 residues. The CDR3 loop reads CASGLGNQPQHF. The CDR3 DNA follows: TGTGCCAGCGGACTCGGCAATCAGCCCCAGCATTTT.

V usage is TRBV2 and J usage is TRBJ1-2; unclear D gene. This CDR3 comprises 15 residues. The V gene's germline CDR1 is SNHLY and CDR2 FYNNEI. The ends were cut back, 2 bases at V and 7 bases at J, with 17 bases in the middle. CDR3 in amino acids: CASSEYSGTRSGYTF. The CDR3 DNA reads as TGTGCCAGCAGTGAATATAGTGGCACAAGGAGTGGCTACACCTTC.

The gene calls are TRBV7-2 and TRBJ1-2; no definite D call. Between the trimmed V and J ends, which lost 3 bases and 1 base, there was a span of 12 bases. The CDR3 is made up of 15 amino acids. Per the germline V gene, CDR1 is SGHTA and CDR2 is FQGNSA. The CDR3 here is CASSFRGPINYGYTF. The CDR3 bases are TGTGCCAGCAGCTTTAGAGGGCCTATTAACTATGGCTACACCTTC.

This clone has more than one count but fewer than ten. The chain employs TRBV28 and TRBJ1-5, with unresolved D. This CDR3 comprises 12 residues. Trimming shortened V by 6 bases and J by 6 bases, and 9 bases separated the two germline ends. Germline V gene data show CDR1 as MDHEN and CDR2 as SYDVKM. The CDR3 DNA sequence: TGTGCCAGCAGGGAGTTCTCTCAGCCCCAGCATTTT. Its translation: CASREFSQPQHF. The whole variable domain, filled in from reference TRBV28 and TRBJ1-5, reads DVKVTQSSRYLVKRTGEKVFLECVQDMDHENMFWYRQDPGLGLRLIYFSYDVKMKEKGDIPEGYSVSREKKERFSLILESASTNQTSMYLCASREFSQPQHFGDGTRLSIL.

The chain couples TRBV7-3 to TRBJ2-1, with a tentative D call TRBD1 (6 bases). Trimming removed 5 bases at V and 4 bases at J, with 15 bases between. CDR1 and CDR2 from the germline V gene are SGHTA and FQGTGA. CDR3 size: 15 residues. CDR3 sequence: CASSLEQGLYNEQFF. For the CDR3, the DNA is TGTGCCAGCAGCCTCGAACAGGGCTTGTACAATGAGCAGTTCTTC. The full variable domain, completed using reference TRBV7-3 and TRBJ2-1, is GAGVSQTPSNKVTEKGKYVELRCDPISGHTALYWYRQSLGQGPEFLIYFQGTGAADDSGLPNDRFFAVRPEGSVSTLKIQRTERGDSAVYLCASSLEQGLYNEQFFGPGTRLTVL.

The gene calls are TRBV2 and TRBJ2-2; 8 nucleotides match TRBD1. Germline assignment: CDR1 SNHLY and CDR2 FYNNEI. Trimming removed 7 bases from V and 4 bases from J; junction bases left unmatched: 5. CDR3 length: 14 residues. CDR3 DNA: TGTGCCAGCAAAATACAGGGGGTCACCGGGGAGCTGTTTTTT. Amino acids: CASKIQGVTGELFF. The full variable domain, rest sourced from reference TRBV2 and TRBJ2-2, is EPEVTQTPSHQVTQMGQEVILRCVPISNHLYFYWYRQILGQKVEFLVSFYNNEISEKSEIFDDQFSVERPDGSNFTLKIRSTKLEDSAMYFCASKIQGVTGELFFGEGSRLTVL.

The genes are TRBV19 and TRBJ1-5, with 7 bases that match TRBD1. The J segment lost 0 bases and the V segment lost 5 bases, leaving 7 bases of the junction unmatched. The CDR3 sequence is 16 residues long. CDR1 is LNHDA and CDR2 is SQIVND in the germline V gene (reference sequence). Here the CDR3 reads CASSGRDRLSNQPQHF. In nucleotides, the CDR3 is TGTGCCAGTAGTGGACGGGACAGACTTAGCAATCAGCCCCAGCATTTT.

The chain couples TRBV2 to TRBJ2-1, with 9 nucleotides matching TRBD2. V lost 2 bases and J lost 10; bases outside the gene matches: 3. The CDR3 spans 13 residues. Germline V gene lookup returns CDR1 SNHLY and CDR2 FYNNEI. CDR3 bases: TGTGCCAGCAGTGAACTAGCGGGACGCGAGCAGTTCTTC. The encoded protein is CASSELAGREQFF.

The V call is TRBV6-4, the J call TRBJ2-3, with TRBD2 identical over 10 bases. The CDR3 runs to 15 residues. Germline values: CDR1 MRHNA, CDR2 SNTAGT. With 5 bases clipped from V and 3 bases from J, the junction kept 5 bases outside the gene matches. CDR3 DNA sequence: TGTGCCAGCAGTCTTAGCGGGGGGTCGACAGATACGCAGTATTTT. It codes for CASSLSGGSTDTQYF.

The chain links TRBV28 to TRBJ1-2; 7 nucleotides match TRBD1. Germline V CDR1 and CDR2: MDHEN, SYDVKM. CDR3 size: 15 residues. Unmatched junction bases numbered 10, after V lost 6 bases and J lost 3 bases. Here the CDR3 DNA reads TGTGCCAGCAGCTGGGTGACAGGGCCGTACTATGGCTACACCTTC. Its protein product is CASSWVTGPYYGYTF.

This clone occurred a few times. V gene TRBV6-5 combines with J gene TRBJ1-1, with D possibly being TRBD1 (6 bases). CDR1 MNHEY and CDR2 SVGAGI come from the germline V gene. Trimming left V 6 bases short and J 4 bases short, with 9 bases between. The CDR3 totals 12 residues. The CDR3 here is CASRRGGTEAFF. The CDR3 DNA reads as TGTGCCAGCAGGAGAGGGGGCACTGAAGCTTTCTTT.

The chain combines TRBV12-5 with TRBJ1-1; D perhaps matches TRBD1 (6 bases). The CDR3 runs to 20 residues. Trimming shortened V by 0 bases and J by 0 bases, and 23 bases separated the two germline ends. Per the germline V gene, CDR1 is LGHNT and CDR2 is FRNRAP. The CDR3 DNA follows: TGTGCTAGTGGTTTGGTGAGTCAGGGACATAGGTTTGACATGAACACTGAAGCTTTCTTT. Translated: CASGLVSQGHRFDMNTEAFF.

CDR3 bases: TGTGCCAGCGCAGTTGACAGGGGGCGCAGGTCGGGAAACTATGGCTACACCTTC. It specifies CASAVDRGRRSGNYGYTF. The gene calls are TRBV19 and TRBJ1-2; TRBD1 agrees at 10 bases. The CDR3 extends over 18 amino acids. Germline lookup yields CDR1 LNHDA and CDR2 SQIVND (reference sequence). V lost 9 bases, J lost 2 bases, and 18 bases stayed unmatched.

V usage is TRBV15 and J usage is TRBJ2-7; tentative D call: TRBD1 (5 bases). The CDR3 is 14 residues long. V gave up 0 bases and J gave up 4 bases, with 10 bases separating them. Germline lookup yields CDR1 LNHNV and CDR2 YYDKDF (reference sequence). The CDR3 nucleotides read TGTGCCACCAGCAGAGACAGGGTGTATTACGAGCAGTACTTC. It yields the protein CATSRDRVYYEQYF. The whole variable domain, remainder taken from reference TRBV15 and TRBJ2-7, is DAMVIQNPRYQVTQFGKPVTLSCSQTLNHNVMYWYQQKSSQAPKLLFHYYDKDFNNEADTPDNFQSRRPNTSFCFLDIRSPGLGDTAMYLCATSRDRVYYEQYFGPGTRLTVT.

The chain has TRBV5-4 and TRBJ2-7, with 7 bases aligning to TRBD1. Germline values: CDR1 SGHNT, CDR2 YYREEE (reference sequence). Trimming cost V 2 bases and J 2 bases; bases outside gene matches: 4. The CDR3 covers 14 residues. The CDR3 DNA follows: TGTGCCAGCAGCTTACGACAGGGAACCTACGAGCAGTACTTC. This codes for CASSLRQGTYEQYF.

This chain joins TRBV28 and TRBJ1-1; a weak D match, TRBD1 (5 bases). This CDR3 region has 15 residues. V lost 8 bases, J lost 1 base, and 17 bases lay in between. The germline V gene has CDR1 MDHEN and CDR2 SYDVKM. The CDR3 is CASGDFPGGNTEAFF. CDR3 bases: TGTGCCAGCGGGGACTTCCCCGGAGGGAACACTGAAGCTTTCTTT.

The gene calls are TRBV28 and TRBJ1-3, with a possible D match to TRBD1 (6 bases). The CDR3 has 15 amino acids. V gave up 5 bases and J gave up 4 bases, with 15 bases separating them. Germline assignment: CDR1 MDHEN and CDR2 SYDVKM. CDR3 region: CASSTQGLGGNTIYF. CDR3 in DNA: TGTGCCAGCAGTACTCAGGGGCTCGGGGGAAACACCATATATTTT.

A few counts support this clone. This chain uses TRBV6-1 with TRBJ2-1; TRBD2 agrees at 8 bases. Germline CDR1 and CDR2: MNHNS and SASEGT. This CDR3 is 14 amino acids long. V shed 8 bases and J 4 bases; nucleotides not matched to a gene: 7. The CDR3 sequence: CASWIAGIYNEQFF. The CDR3 DNA reads TGTGCCAGCTGGATAGCGGGAATATACAATGAGCAGTTCTTC.

In the case of this clone: Other DNA sequences of this sample code for an identical CDR3. J is TRBJ1-2 and V is TRBV18; TRBD1 matches 7 bases. CDR1 is KGHSH and CDR2 is LQKENI in the germline V gene. The CDR3 has 14 amino acids. V dropped 3 bases and J dropped 4; count of bases not matched to a gene: 5. The chain's CDR3 is CASSPGRDSYGYTF. As DNA, the CDR3 is TGTGCCAGCTCACCCGGGAGGGACAGCTATGGCTACACCTTC.

The sample holds a few counts of this clone. The rearrangement links TRBV7-6 to TRBJ2-7, with no clear D. The CDR3 is 12 amino acids. Deletions cut 1 base from V and 6 bases from J, with 7 bases between. CDR1 and CDR2 from the germline V gene are SGHVS and FNYEAQ. The DNA of the CDR3 is TGTGCCAGCAGCTTAGGAGGAACCGAGCAGTACTTC. Protein: CASSLGGTEQYF.

About this clone: Other DNA variants within this sample encode the same CDR3. V usage is TRBV7-9 and J usage is TRBJ1-5; unclear D gene. The CDR3 runs 14 residues. V was cut by 1 base and J by 4 bases, with 8 bases left in between. Germline V gives CDR1 SEHNR, CDR2 FQNEAQ (reference sequence). The CDR3 coding sequence is TGTGCCAGCAGCTTAGATGGCTTTAATCAGCCCCAGCATTTT. Encoded protein: CASSLDGFNQPQHF.

The chain employs TRBV30 and TRBJ2-1; 14 bases are shared with TRBD2. After removal of 5 bases from V and 8 bases from J, the junction contained 11 bases not matched to a gene. CDR3 size: 16 residues. The V gene's germline CDR1 is GTSNPN and CDR2 SVGIG (reference sequence). In nucleotides, the CDR3 is TGTGCCTGGGACGATCCGGGACTAGCGGGAGTGCATGAGCAGTTCTTC. Translated: CAWDDPGLAGVHEQFF.